The clone carrying this TCR beta chain was seen a handful of times. These data are taken from a study of response to subunit inactivated influenza vaccine. TCRdb recomputed calls from the RT-PCR reads with MiXCR, one row per CDR3 protein. The sample includes more than 700,000 distinct CDR3 sequences, about 20% of them seen just once. The receptor was derived from a man aged 50-59 years who received an inactivated influenza vaccine. The sample in question was PBMCs from blood, obtained 4 to 6 days after vaccination.

The CDR3 bases are TGCGCCAGCAGCCAAGATCCTAGGGCGGCCCGGTCTGAAGCTTTCTTT. Residues: CASSQDPRAARSEAFF. This chain joins TRBV4-3 and TRBJ1-1; unclear D gene. Trimming removed 0 bases at V and 6 bases at J, with 17 bases between. This CDR3 is built from 16 residues. Germline assignment: CDR1 LGHNA and CDR2 YSLEER.